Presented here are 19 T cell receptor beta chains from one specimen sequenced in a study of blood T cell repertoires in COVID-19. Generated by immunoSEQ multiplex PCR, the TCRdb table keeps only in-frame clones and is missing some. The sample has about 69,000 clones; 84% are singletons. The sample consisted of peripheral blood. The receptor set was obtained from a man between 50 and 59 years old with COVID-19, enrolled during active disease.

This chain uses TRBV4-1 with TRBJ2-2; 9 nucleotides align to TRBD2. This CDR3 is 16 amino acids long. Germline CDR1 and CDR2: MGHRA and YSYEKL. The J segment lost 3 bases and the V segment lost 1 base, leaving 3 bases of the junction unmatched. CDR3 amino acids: CASSQAGLAHTGELFF. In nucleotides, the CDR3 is TGCGCCAGCAGCCAAGCGGGACTAGCTCACACCGGGGAGCTGTTTTTT.

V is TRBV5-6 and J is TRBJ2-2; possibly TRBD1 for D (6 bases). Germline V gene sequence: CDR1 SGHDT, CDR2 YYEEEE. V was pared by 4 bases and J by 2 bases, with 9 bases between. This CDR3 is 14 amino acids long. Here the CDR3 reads CASSRQDNTGELFF. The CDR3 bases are TGTGCCAGCAGCCGACAGGATAACACCGGGGAGCTGTTTTTT.

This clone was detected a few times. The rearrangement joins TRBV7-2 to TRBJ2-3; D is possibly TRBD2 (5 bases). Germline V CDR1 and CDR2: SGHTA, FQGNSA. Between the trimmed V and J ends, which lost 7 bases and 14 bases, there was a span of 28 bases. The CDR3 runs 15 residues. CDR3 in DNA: TGTGCCAGCATAAAGGAGGTGGGCGGGCCTATACTGGGGTATTTT. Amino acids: CASIKEVGGPILGYF.

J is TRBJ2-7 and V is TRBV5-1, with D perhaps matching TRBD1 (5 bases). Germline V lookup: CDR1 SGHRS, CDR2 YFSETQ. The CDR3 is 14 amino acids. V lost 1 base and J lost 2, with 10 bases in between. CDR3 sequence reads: CASSLQQGPYEQYF. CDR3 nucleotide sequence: TGCGCCAGCAGCTTGCAGCAGGGCCCCTACGAGCAGTACTTC. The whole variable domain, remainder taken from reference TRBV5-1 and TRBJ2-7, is KAGVTQTPRYLIKTRGQQVTLSCSPISGHRSVSWYQQTPGQGLQFLFEYFSETQRNKGNFPGRFSGRQFSNSRSEMNVSTLELGDSALYLCASSLQQGPYEQYFGPGTRLTVT.

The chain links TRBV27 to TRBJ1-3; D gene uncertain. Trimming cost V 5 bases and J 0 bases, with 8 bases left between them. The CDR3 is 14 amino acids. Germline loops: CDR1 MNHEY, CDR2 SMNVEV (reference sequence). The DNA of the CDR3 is TGTGCCAGCAGTCCTAACTACTCTGGAAACACCATATATTTT. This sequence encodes CASSPNYSGNTIYF.

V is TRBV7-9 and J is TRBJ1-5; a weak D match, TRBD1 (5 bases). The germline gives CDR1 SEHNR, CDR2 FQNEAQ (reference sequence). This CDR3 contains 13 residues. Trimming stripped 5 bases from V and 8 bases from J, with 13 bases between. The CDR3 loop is CASSPSPGEPQHF. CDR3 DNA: TGTGCCAGCAGCCCATCCCCGGGGGAGCCCCAGCATTTT.

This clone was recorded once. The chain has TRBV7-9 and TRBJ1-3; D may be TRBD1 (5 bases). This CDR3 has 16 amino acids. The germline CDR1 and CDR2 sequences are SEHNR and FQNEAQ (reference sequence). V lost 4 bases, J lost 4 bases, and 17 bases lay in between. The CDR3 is CASSSSGAQGGNTIYF. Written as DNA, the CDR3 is TGTGCCAGCAGCTCGAGTGGGGCCCAAGGAGGAAACACCATATATTTT.

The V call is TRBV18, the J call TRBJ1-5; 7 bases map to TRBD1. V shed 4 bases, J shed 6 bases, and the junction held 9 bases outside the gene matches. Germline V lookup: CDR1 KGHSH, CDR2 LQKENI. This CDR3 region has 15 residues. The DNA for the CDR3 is TGTGCCAGCTCACGCTCCTCGACAGGGACTCAGCCCCAGCATTTT. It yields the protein CASSRSSTGTQPQHF.

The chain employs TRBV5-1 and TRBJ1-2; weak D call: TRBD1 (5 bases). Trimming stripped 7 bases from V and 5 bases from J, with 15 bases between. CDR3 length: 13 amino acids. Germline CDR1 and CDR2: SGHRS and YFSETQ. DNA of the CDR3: TGCGCCAGCGGGAATGGGGGGTATTATGGCTACACCTTC. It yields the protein CASGNGGYYGYTF. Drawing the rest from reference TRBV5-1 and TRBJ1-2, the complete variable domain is KAGVTQTPRYLIKTRGQQVTLSCSPISGHRSVSWYQQTPGQGLQFLFEYFSETQRNKGNFPGRFSGRQFSNSRSEMNVSTLELGDSALYLCASGNGGYYGYTFGSGTRLTVV.

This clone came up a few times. The CDR3: CASSAPIGETQYF. The CDR3 region has the DNA TGTGCCAGCAGCGCACCCATCGGGGAGACCCAGTACTTC. This sequence joins TRBV7-9 and TRBJ2-5; D is unresolved. The V and J ends lost 5 bases and 5 bases respectively, with 12 bases between them. This CDR3 region has 13 residues. Germline V gene lookup returns CDR1 SEHNR and CDR2 FQNEAQ (reference sequence).

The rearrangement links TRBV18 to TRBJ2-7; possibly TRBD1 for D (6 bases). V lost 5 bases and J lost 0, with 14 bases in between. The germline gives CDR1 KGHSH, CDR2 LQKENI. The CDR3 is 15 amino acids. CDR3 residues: CASSNPGTHSYEQYF. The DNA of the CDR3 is TGTGCCAGCTCAAACCCCGGGACACACTCCTACGAGCAGTACTTC. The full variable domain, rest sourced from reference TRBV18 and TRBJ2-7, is NAGVMQNPRHLVRRRGQEARLRCSPMKGHSHVYWYRQLPEEGLKFMVYLQKENIIDESGMPKERFSAEFPKEGPSILRIQQVVRGDSAAYFCASSNPGTHSYEQYFGPGTRLTVT.

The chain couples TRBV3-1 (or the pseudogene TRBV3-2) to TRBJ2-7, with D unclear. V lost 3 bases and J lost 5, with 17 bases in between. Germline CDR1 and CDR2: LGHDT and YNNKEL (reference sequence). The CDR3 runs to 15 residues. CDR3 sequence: CASSQPIDSYNEQYF. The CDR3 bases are TGTGCCAGCAGCCAGCCCATCGATTCGTACAACGAGCAGTACTTC.

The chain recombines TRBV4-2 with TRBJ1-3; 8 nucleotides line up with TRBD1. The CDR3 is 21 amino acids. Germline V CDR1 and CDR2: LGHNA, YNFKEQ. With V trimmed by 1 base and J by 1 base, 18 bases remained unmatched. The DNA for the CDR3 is TGTGCCAGCAGCCAAGTCTCGCCGGGACAGGCTACCCTACTATCTGGAAACACCATATATTTT. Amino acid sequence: CASSQVSPGQATLLSGNTIYF.

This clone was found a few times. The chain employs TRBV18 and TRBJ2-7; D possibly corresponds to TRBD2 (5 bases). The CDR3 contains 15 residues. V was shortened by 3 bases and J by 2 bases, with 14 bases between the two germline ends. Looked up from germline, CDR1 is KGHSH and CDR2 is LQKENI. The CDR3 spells CASSPTGPGTYEQYF. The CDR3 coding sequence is TGTGCCAGCTCACCTACGGGCCCGGGAACCTACGAGCAGTACTTC. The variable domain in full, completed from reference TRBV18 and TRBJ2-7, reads NAGVMQNPRHLVRRRGQEARLRCSPMKGHSHVYWYRQLPEEGLKFMVYLQKENIIDESGMPKERFSAEFPKEGPSILRIQQVVRGDSAAYFCASSPTGPGTYEQYFGPGTRLTVT.

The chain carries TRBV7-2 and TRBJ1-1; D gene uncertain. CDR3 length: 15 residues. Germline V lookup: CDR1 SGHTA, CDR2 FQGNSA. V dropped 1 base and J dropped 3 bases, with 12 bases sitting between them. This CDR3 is CASSLGALSDTEAFF. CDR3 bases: TGTGCCAGCAGCTTAGGGGCCCTCTCGGACACTGAAGCTTTCTTT.

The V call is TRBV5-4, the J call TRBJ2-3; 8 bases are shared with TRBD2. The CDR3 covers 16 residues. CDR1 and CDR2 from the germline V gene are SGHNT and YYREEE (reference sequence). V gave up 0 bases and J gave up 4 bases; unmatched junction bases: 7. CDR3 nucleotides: TGTGCCAGCAGCTTGGTAGTCGGGGGGGCATCAGATACGCAGTATTTT. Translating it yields CASSLVVGGASDTQYF.

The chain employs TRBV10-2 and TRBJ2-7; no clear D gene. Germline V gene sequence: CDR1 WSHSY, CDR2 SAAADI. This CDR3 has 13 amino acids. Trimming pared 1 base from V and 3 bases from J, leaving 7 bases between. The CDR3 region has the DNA TGCGCCAGCAGTGAGTTTGGCAACTACGAGCAGTACTTC. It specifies CASSEFGNYEQYF.

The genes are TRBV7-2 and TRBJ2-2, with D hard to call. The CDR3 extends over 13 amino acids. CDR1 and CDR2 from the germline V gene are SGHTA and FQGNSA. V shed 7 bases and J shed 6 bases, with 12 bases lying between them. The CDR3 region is CASTPVLAGELFF. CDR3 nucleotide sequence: TGTGCCAGCACCCCCGTGTTAGCCGGGGAGCTGTTTTTT.

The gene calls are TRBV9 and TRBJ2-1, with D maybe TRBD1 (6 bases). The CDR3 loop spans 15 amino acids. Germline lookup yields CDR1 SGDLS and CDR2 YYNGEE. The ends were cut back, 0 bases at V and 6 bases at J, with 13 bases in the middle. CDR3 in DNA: TGTGCCAGCAGCGTAGTAGGATCAGGGGCCAATGAGCAGTTCTTC. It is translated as CASSVVGSGANEQFF.